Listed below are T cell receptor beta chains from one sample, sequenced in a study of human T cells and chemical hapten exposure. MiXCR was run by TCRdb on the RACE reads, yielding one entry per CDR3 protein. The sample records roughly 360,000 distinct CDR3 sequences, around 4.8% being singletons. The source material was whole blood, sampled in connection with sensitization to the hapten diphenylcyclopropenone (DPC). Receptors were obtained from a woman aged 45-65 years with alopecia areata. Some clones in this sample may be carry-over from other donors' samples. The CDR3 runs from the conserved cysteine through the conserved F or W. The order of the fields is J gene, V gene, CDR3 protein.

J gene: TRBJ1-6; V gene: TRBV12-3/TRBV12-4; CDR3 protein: CASNSDSRSPLHF
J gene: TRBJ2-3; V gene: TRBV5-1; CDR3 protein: CASSLYDTTDTQYF
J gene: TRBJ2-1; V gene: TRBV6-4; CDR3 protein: CASSDEPGGYNEQFF
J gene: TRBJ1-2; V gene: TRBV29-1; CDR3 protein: CSVGPQTGDLNYGYTF
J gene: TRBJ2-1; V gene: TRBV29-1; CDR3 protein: CSVYKGVLAGDPNWNEQFF
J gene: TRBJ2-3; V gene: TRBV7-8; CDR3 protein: CASKRTGEGPDTQYF
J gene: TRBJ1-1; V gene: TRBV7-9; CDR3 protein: CASGTDKRMNTEAFF
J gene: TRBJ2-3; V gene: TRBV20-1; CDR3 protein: CSAAYPGASDTQYF
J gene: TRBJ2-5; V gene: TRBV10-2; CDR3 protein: CASGNPSGGETQYF
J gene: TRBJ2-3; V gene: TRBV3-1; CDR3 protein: CASSPLGTPDTQYF
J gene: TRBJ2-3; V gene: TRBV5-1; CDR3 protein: CASSPEGFMDTQYF
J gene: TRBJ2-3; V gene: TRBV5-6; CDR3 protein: CASSLWMGAFWIDTQYF
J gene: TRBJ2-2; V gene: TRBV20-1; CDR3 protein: CSARRREGTGELFF
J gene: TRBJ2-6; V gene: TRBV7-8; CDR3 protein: CASSLVPGANVLTF
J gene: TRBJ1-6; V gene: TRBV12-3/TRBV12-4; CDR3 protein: CASSYRGSYNSPLHF
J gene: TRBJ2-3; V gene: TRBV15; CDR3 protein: CATRGLAGNTDTQYF
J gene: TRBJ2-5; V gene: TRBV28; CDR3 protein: CASSLNYASGRGETQYF
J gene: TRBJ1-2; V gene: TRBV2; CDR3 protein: CASRDRTNYGYTF
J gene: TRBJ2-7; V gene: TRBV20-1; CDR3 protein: CSAPTGSYEQYF
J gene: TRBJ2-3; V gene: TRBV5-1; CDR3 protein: CASSLEGVASDTQYF
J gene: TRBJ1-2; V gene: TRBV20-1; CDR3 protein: CSAGTGTNYGYTF
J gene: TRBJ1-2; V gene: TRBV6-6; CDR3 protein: CASSYDTRTGEGYTF
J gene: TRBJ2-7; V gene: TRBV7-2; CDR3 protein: CASSSTSDPPYEQYF
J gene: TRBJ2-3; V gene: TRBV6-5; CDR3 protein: CASSRLFGASTDTQYF
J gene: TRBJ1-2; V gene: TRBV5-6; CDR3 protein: CASSFRGYNYGYTF
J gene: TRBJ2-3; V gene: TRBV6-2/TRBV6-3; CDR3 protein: CASGWSGTGTDTQYF
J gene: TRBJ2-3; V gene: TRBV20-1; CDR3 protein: CSVHLRDTDTQYF
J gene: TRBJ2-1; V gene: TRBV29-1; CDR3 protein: CSVEAGGINNEQFF
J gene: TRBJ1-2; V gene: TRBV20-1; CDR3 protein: CSARDLGADGYTF
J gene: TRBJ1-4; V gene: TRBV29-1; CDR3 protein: CSASGPGEKLFF
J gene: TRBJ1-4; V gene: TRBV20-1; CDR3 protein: CSAPGGANEKLFF
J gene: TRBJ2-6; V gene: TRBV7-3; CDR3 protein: CASSPSSRISGANVLTF